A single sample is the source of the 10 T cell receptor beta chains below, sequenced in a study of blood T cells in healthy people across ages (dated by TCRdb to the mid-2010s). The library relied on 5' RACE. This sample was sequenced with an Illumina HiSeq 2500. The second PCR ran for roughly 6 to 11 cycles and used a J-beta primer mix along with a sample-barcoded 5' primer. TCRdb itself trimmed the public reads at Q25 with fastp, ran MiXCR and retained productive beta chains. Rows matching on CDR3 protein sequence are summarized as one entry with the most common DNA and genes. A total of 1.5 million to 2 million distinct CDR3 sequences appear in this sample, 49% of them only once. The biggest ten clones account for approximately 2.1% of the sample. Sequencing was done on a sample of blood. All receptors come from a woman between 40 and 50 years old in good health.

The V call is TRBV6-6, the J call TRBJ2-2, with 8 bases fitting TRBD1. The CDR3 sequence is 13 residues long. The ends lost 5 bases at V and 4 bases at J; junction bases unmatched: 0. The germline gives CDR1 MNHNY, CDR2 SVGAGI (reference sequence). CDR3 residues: CASSGQGTGELFF. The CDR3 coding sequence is TGTGCCAGCAGTGGACAGGGCACCGGGGAGCTGTTTTTT.

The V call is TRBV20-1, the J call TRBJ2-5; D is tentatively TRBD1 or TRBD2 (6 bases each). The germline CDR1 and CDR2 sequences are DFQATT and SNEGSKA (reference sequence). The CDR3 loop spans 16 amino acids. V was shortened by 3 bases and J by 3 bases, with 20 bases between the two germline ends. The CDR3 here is CSASRPGATSKETQYF. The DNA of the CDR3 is TGCAGTGCTAGCCGCCCGGGGGCCACGTCGAAAGAGACCCAGTACTTC.

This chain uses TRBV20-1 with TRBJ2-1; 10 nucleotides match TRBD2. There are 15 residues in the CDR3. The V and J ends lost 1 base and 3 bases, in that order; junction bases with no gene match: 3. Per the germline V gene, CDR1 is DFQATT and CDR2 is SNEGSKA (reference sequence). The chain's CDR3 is CSARALAGFYNEQFF. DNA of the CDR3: TGCAGTGCTAGAGCACTAGCGGGGTTCTACAATGAGCAGTTCTTC.

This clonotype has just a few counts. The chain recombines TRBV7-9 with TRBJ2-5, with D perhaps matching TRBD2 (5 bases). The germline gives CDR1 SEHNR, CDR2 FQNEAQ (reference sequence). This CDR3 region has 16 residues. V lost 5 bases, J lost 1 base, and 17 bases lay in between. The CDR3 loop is CASSPGRRPSQETQYF. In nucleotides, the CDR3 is TGTGCCAGCAGCCCTGGACGGAGGCCGAGCCAAGAGACCCAGTACTTC. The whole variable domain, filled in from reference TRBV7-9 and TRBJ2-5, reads DTGVSQNPRHKITKRGQNVTFRCDPISEHNRLYWYRQTLGQGPEFLTYFQNEAQLEKSRLLSDRFSAERPKGSFSTLEIQRTEQGDSAMYLCASSPGRRPSQETQYFGPGTRLLVL.

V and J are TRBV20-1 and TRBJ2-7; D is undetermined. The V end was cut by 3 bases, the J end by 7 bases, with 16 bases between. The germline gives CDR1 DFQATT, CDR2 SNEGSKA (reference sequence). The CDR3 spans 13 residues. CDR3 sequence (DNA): TGCAGTGCTAGTAATTACAGTAACAATGAGCAGTACTTC. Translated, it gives CSASNYSNNEQYF.

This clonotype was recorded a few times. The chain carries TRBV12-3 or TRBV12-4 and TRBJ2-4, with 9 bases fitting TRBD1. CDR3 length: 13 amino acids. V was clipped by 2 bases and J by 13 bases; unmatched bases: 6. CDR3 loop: CASSLKGQGPQYF. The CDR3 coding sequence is TGTGCCAGCAGTTTAAAGGGACAGGGTCCCCAGTACTTC.

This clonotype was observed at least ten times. The CDR3 here is CASSLRPGPGQGDTQYF. The DNA for the CDR3 is TGTGCCAGCAGTTTACGACCGGGCCCCGGGCAGGGAGATACGCAGTATTTT. The gene calls are TRBV7-2 and TRBJ2-3; a weak D match, TRBD1 (5 bases). The V gene lost 6 bases and the J gene lost 5 bases, with 24 bases spanning the gap. The CDR3 is 17 residues long. CDR1 is SGHTA, CDR2 FQGNSA, per germline.

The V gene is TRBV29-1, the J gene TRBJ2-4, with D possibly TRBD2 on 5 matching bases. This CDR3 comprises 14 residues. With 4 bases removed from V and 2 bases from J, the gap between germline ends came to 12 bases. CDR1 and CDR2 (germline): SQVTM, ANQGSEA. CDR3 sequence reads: CSVVSGATKNIQYF. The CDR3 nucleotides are TGCAGCGTTGTGAGCGGAGCCACCAAAAACATTCAGTACTTC. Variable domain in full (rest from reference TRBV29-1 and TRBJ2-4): SAVISQKPSRDICQRGTSLTIQCQVDSQVTMMFWYRQQPGQSLTLIATANQGSEATYESGFVIDKFPISRPNLTFSTLTVSNMSPEDSSIYLCSVVSGATKNIQYFGAGTRLSVL.

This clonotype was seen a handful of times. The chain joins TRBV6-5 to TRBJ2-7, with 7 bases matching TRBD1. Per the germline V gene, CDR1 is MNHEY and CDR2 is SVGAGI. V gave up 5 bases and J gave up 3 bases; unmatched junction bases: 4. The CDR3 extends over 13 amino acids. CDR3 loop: CASSMGQFYEQYF. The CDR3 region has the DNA TGTGCCAGCAGTATGGGACAGTTCTACGAGCAGTACTTC.

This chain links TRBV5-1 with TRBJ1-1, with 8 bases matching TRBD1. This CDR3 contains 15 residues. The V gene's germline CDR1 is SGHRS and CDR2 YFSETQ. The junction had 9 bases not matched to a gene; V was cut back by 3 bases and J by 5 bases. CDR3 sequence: CASSSLRGRGTEAFF. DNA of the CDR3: TGCGCCAGCAGCTCCCTCAGGGGGCGCGGGACTGAAGCTTTCTTT.